These 30 T cell receptor beta chains came from one sample sequenced in a study of shared clonotypes between healthy human individuals (TCRdb year 2020). The library was obtained by the immunoSEQ multiplex PCR assay. TCRdb holds this immuneACCESS table with in-frame rearrangements only. Some clones are missing; in checked studies, unresolved V genes explain under half, and the rest has no known cause. Here the sample has about 960,000 clones; 76% occur a single time. Jointly, the top ten make up around 1.5% of the sample. Material for sequencing was memory CD4+ T cells sorted from blood. In light of the paper, this sample's cell subset or site label describes: CD45RA-negative fraction. Every receptor here comes from a man younger than 30 in good health.

The J gene is TRBJ1-1, the V gene TRBV25-1; 7 nucleotides line up with TRBD1. The ends lost 3 bases at V and 4 bases at J; junction bases unmatched: 11. CDR1 and CDR2 (germline): MGHDK, SYGVNS. The CDR3 is 16 residues long. The CDR3 DNA sequence: TGTGCCAGCAGTGAGACAGGGCCGTCGGGGGCCACTGAAGCTTTCTTT. This codes for CASSETGPSGATEAFF.

This chain connects TRBV30 to TRBJ2-1; D possibly uses TRBD1 or TRBD2 (6 bases each). This CDR3 has 13 residues. V was trimmed by 0 bases and J by 6 bases, leaving 9 bases between them. Germline V CDR1 and CDR2: GTSNPN, SVGIG (reference sequence). CDR3 loop: CAWSVGGPNEQFF. The CDR3 nucleotides read TGTGCCTGGAGTGTGGGGGGCCCCAATGAGCAGTTCTTC.

V gene TRBV28 combines with J gene TRBJ2-7, with D uncertain. V was pared by 6 bases and J by 7 bases, with 13 bases between. CDR1 MDHEN and CDR2 SYDVKM come from the germline V gene. The CDR3 is 12 residues long. The CDR3 DNA sequence: TGTGCCAGCAGAACAGCCTCTGGTGAGCAGTACTTC. Translating gives CASRTASGEQYF. Based on the CDR3 plus reference TRBV28 and TRBJ2-7, the full variable domain is DVKVTQSSRYLVKRTGEKVFLECVQDMDHENMFWYRQDPGLGLRLIYFSYDVKMKEKGDIPEGYSVSREKKERFSLILESASTNQTSMYLCASRTASGEQYFGPGTRLTVT.

The chain employs TRBV9 and TRBJ1-5; D not certain. Germline V gives CDR1 SGDLS, CDR2 YYNGEE. With 0 bases removed from V and 1 base from J, the gap between germline ends came to 5 bases. The CDR3 contains 14 residues. CDR3 in DNA: TGTGCCAGCAGCGTAGGAGAGAGCAATCAGCCCCAGCATTTT. Protein sequence: CASSVGESNQPQHF.

The chain couples TRBV28 to TRBJ2-7; 7 nucleotides line up with TRBD2. Losses at the gene ends were 5 bases for V and 6 bases for J; bases not matched to a gene: 10. The CDR3 contains 14 residues. The germline CDR1 and CDR2 sequences are MDHEN and SYDVKM. The chain's CDR3 is CASSGGGTRAEQYF. The DNA for the CDR3 is TGTGCCAGCAGTGGGGGGGGGACCAGGGCCGAGCAGTACTTC.

The chain carries TRBV29-1 and TRBJ2-3, with D unresolved. The V gene lost 4 bases and the J gene lost 7 bases, with 15 bases spanning the gap. CDR3 length: 13 residues. Germline-derived CDR1 and CDR2 are SQVTM and ANQGSEA. The CDR3 nucleotides are TGCAGCGTTGCAGACGCGACGTCGAATACGCAGTATTTT. Amino acid sequence: CSVADATSNTQYF.

This chain links TRBV9 with TRBJ2-2; D is unresolved. The CDR3 is made up of 14 amino acids. The V and J ends lost 0 bases and 6 bases respectively, with 9 bases between them. Looked up from germline, CDR1 is SGDLS and CDR2 is YYNGEE. CDR3 loop: CASSVEAWAGELFF. The CDR3 DNA reads as TGTGCCAGCAGCGTAGAGGCGTGGGCCGGGGAGCTGTTTTTT.

The CDR3 region is CASSPLFSRQGANEQYF. The DNA for the CDR3 is TGTGCCAGCTCACCATTATTCAGCAGACAGGGTGCCAACGAGCAGTACTTC. The V gene is TRBV18, the J gene TRBJ2-7; 7 nucleotides match TRBD1. Trimming cost V 2 bases and J 5 bases; bases outside gene matches: 15. CDR1 is KGHSH and CDR2 is LQKENI in the germline V gene. The CDR3 totals 17 residues.

This clone was observed a few times. The chain uses TRBV7-8 and TRBJ1-5; D remains unclear. The CDR3 is made up of 13 amino acids. Germline V gene data show CDR1 as SGHVS and CDR2 as FQNEAQ. Trimming took off 0 bases at V and 4 bases at J, with 4 bases between the two ends. The CDR3 nucleotides read TGTGCCAGCAGCTTAGCGACGAATCAGCCCCAGCATTTT. Translation: CASSLATNQPQHF.

This chain uses TRBV7-8 with TRBJ2-2, with D possibly being TRBD2 (6 bases). The V gene lost 5 bases and the J gene lost 7 bases, with 17 bases spanning the gap. The V gene's germline CDR1 is SGHVS and CDR2 FQNEAQ. CDR3 length: 15 amino acids. CDR3: CASSPRDSRGGELFF. The CDR3 nucleotides are TGTGCCAGCAGCCCCCGGGACTCTCGAGGCGGGGAGCTGTTTTTT.

This chain joins TRBV7-9 and TRBJ2-5; D might be TRBD2 (6 bases). Germline lookup yields CDR1 SEHNR and CDR2 FQNEAQ (reference sequence). The CDR3 length is 18 residues. The V and J ends lost 4 bases and 3 bases respectively, with 24 bases between them. This CDR3 is CASSYFGAAGRKKETQYF. Written as DNA, the CDR3 is TGTGCCAGCAGCTACTTCGGGGCGGCGGGACGTAAAAAAGAGACCCAGTACTTC.

V gene TRBV7-8 combines with J gene TRBJ2-1, with 11 bases identical to TRBD2. Losses at the gene ends were 4 bases for V and 3 bases for J; bases not matched to a gene: 11. Per the germline V gene, CDR1 is SGHVS and CDR2 is FQNEAQ. The CDR3 is 18 amino acids. As DNA, the CDR3 is TGTGCCAGCAGCTCGAAGAGGGCTAGCGGGGGGTTCTACAATGAGCAGTTCTTC. It yields the protein CASSSKRASGGFYNEQFF.

The chain recombines TRBV15 with TRBJ2-2; perhaps TRBD2 as D (6 bases). This CDR3 has 17 residues. The germline gives CDR1 LNHNV, CDR2 YYDKDF (reference sequence). Trimming removed 0 bases from V and 0 bases from J, with 11 bases in between. In DNA form, the CDR3 reads TGTGCCACCAGCAGAGATCGGGGGTCTTCGAACACCGGGGAGCTGTTTTTT. It translates to CATSRDRGSSNTGELFF.

The rearrangement uses TRBV5-6 and TRBJ1-5, with 7 bases aligning to TRBD1. The CDR3 is 16 residues long. In germline, CDR1 is SGHDT, CDR2 YYEEEE. Unmatched junction bases numbered 6, after V lost 3 bases and J lost 0 bases. This CDR3 reads CASSSLGQDSNQPQHF. The CDR3 region has the DNA TGTGCCAGCAGCTCCCTAGGACAGGATAGCAATCAGCCCCAGCATTTT.

The gene calls are TRBV6-6 and TRBJ1-1, with TRBD1 matching 9 bases. The CDR3 sequence is 13 residues long. Germline-derived CDR1 and CDR2 are MNHNY and SVGAGI (reference sequence). V shed 6 bases and J 7 bases; nucleotides not matched to a gene: 6. In DNA form, the CDR3 reads TGTGCCAGCAGCAGGGGACAGGGCTTTGAAGCTTTCTTT. This codes for CASSRGQGFEAFF.

The chain recombines TRBV20-1 with TRBJ2-5; D is unclear. CDR3 length equals 10 residues. The germline gives CDR1 DFQATT, CDR2 SNEGSKA (reference sequence). V gave up 5 bases and J gave up 3 bases, with 4 bases separating them. The CDR3 spells CSAAEETQYF. For the CDR3, the DNA is TGCAGTGCTGCTGAAGAGACCCAGTACTTC.

The chain links TRBV7-9 to TRBJ2-1; 9 bases line up with TRBD2. The trim removed 5 bases at V and 5 bases at J, leaving 7 bases unmatched. Germline assignment: CDR1 SEHNR and CDR2 FQNEAQ (reference sequence). This CDR3 has 15 amino acids. CDR3 bases: TGTGCCAGCAGCCCTGCTAGCGGGACCAACAATGAGCAGTTCTTC. It codes for CASSPASGTNNEQFF.

This chain uses TRBV19 with TRBJ2-4, with a weak D call TRBD1 (6 bases). V dropped 5 bases and J dropped 6 bases, with 20 bases sitting between them. This CDR3 contains 16 residues. From germline, CDR1 is LNHDA and CDR2 SQIVND (reference sequence). The CDR3 sequence is CASSSGQTQLLNIQYF. CDR3 in DNA: TGTGCCAGTAGTTCCGGACAGACTCAACTCTTAAACATTCAGTACTTC.

This clone was seen more than once but under ten times. The chain links TRBV6-5 to TRBJ1-5; D uncertain. The V end was cut by 1 base, the J end by 0 bases, with 10 bases between. Germline CDR1 reads MNHEY; CDR2 reads SVGAGI. There are 16 residues in the CDR3. The CDR3: CASSYWEGSSNQPQHF. The CDR3 DNA sequence: TGTGCCAGCAGTTACTGGGAAGGCAGTAGCAATCAGCCCCAGCATTTT.

This chain uses TRBV7-2 with TRBJ1-1; D call uncertain. Germline values: CDR1 SGHTA, CDR2 FQGNSA. Trimming pared 5 bases from V and 4 bases from J, leaving 11 bases between. CDR3 length: 13 amino acids. CDR3: CASSPREGTEAFF. CDR3 coding DNA: TGTGCCAGCAGCCCGAGGGAAGGCACTGAAGCTTTCTTT.

This clone was found many times. This chain uses TRBV30 with TRBJ1-2; D is undetermined. The CDR3 is 18 residues long. Trimming removed 0 bases at V and 6 bases at J, with 26 bases between. From germline, CDR1 is GTSNPN and CDR2 SVGIG (reference sequence). The chain's CDR3 is CAWSVRTNPRNPYDGYTF. In DNA form, the CDR3 reads TGTGCCTGGAGTGTACGGACTAACCCCCGAAACCCATACGATGGCTACACCTTC. Full variable domain (remainder filled in from reference TRBV30 and TRBJ1-2): SQTIHQWPATLVQPVGSPLSLECTVEGTSNPNLYWYRQAAGRGLQLLFYSVGIGQISSEVPQNLSASRPQDRQFILSSKKLLLSDSGFYLCAWSVRTNPRNPYDGYTFGSGTRLTVV.

This clone showed up many times. This chain links TRBV6-5 with TRBJ2-1; 7 positions match TRBD1. The ends lost 5 bases at V and 2 bases at J; junction bases unmatched: 6. Germline V gene lookup returns CDR1 MNHEY and CDR2 SVGAGI. The CDR3 consists of 15 residues. The CDR3 DNA reads as TGTGCCAGCAGTCGCCAGGGGGTCGCCTACAATGAGCAGTTCTTC. Its translation: CASSRQGVAYNEQFF.

The chain has TRBV9 and TRBJ1-6; D remains ambiguous. CDR1 and CDR2 (germline): SGDLS, YYNGEE. The CDR3 consists of 14 residues. V lost 0 bases, J lost 14 bases, and 15 bases lay in between. This chain's CDR3 is CASSVGGLVESLHF. The CDR3 DNA reads as TGTGCCAGCAGCGTAGGCGGATTGGTGGAATCCCTCCACTTT.

For the CDR3, the DNA is TGTGCCAGTAGTCTCCGGGACTTTCAAGAGACCCAGTACTTC. It translates to CASSLRDFQETQYF. The J gene is TRBJ2-5, the V gene TRBV19; the D gene is possibly TRBD2 (6 bases). Per germline, CDR1 LNHDA and CDR2 SQIVND (reference sequence). This CDR3 is built from 14 residues. The ends were cut back, 5 bases at V and 2 bases at J, with 12 bases in the middle.

A single count supports this clone. The rearrangement joins TRBV10-3 to TRBJ1-1, with no clear D. The germline gives CDR1 ENHRY, CDR2 SYGVKD. With 6 bases removed from V and 0 bases from J, the gap between germline ends came to 14 bases. CDR3 length equals 15 residues. The chain's CDR3 is CAIRPRVEMNTEAFF. The CDR3 nucleotides are TGTGCCATCAGACCCCGGGTAGAAATGAACACTGAAGCTTTCTTT.

This chain links TRBV11-3 with TRBJ1-2; no clear D gene. The CDR3 has 13 residues. Germline V gene data show CDR1 as SGHNT and CDR2 as YENEEA. V dropped 5 bases and J dropped 6 bases, with 13 bases sitting between them. The DNA for the CDR3 is TGTGCCAGCAGCCACCCCACGGGGAATGGCTACACCTTC. This codes for CASSHPTGNGYTF.

J is TRBJ2-7 and V is TRBV7-9, with 11 bases matching TRBD2. The ends lost 2 bases at V and 3 bases at J; junction bases unmatched: 6. CDR1 and CDR2 from the germline V gene are SEHNR and FQNEAQ (reference sequence). The CDR3 has 16 amino acids. The CDR3 bases are TGTGCCAGCAGCTTACGGGACACTAGCGGGGGCTACGAGCAGTACTTC. It is translated as CASSLRDTSGGYEQYF. Full variable domain (missing parts from reference TRBV7-9 and TRBJ2-7): DTGVSQNPRHKITKRGQNVTFRCDPISEHNRLYWYRQTLGQGPEFLTYFQNEAQLEKSRLLSDRFSAERPKGSFSTLEIQRTEQGDSAMYLCASSLRDTSGGYEQYFGPGTRLTVT.

This chain links TRBV5-1 with TRBJ2-2, with D tentatively TRBD2 (5 bases). Germline V CDR1 and CDR2: SGHRS, YFSETQ. Trimming took off 2 bases at V and 0 bases at J, with 8 bases between the two ends. The CDR3 is made up of 15 amino acids. In DNA, the CDR3 is TGCGCCAGCAGCTTATTGGGAGCGAACACCGGGGAGCTGTTTTTT. Translated, it gives CASSLLGANTGELFF.

The chain employs TRBV9 and TRBJ2-3; D unresolved. The CDR3 extends over 13 amino acids. V lost 4 bases and J lost 4, with 10 bases in between. Germline CDR1 is SGDLS and CDR2 is YYNGEE. CDR3 in DNA: TGTGCCAGCAGCTTAGGTCACCCAGATACGCAGTATTTT. Its protein is CASSLGHPDTQYF.

This clone showed up just a few times. Other DNA sequences in the sample encode the same CDR3. The rearrangement joins TRBV5-1 to TRBJ2-2, with a possible D match to TRBD2 (6 bases). Trimming removed 2 bases at V and 1 base at J, with 9 bases between. The CDR3 totals 15 residues. Germline CDR1 SGHRS, CDR2 YFSETQ. The CDR3 nucleotides are TGCGCCAGCAGCTTAGGTAGCGGGAACACCGGGGAGCTGTTTTTT. It codes for CASSLGSGNTGELFF. Full variable domain (missing parts from reference TRBV5-1 and TRBJ2-2): KAGVTQTPRYLIKTRGQQVTLSCSPISGHRSVSWYQQTPGQGLQFLFEYFSETQRNKGNFPGRFSGRQFSNSRSEMNVSTLELGDSALYLCASSLGSGNTGELFFGEGSRLTVL.